These T cell receptor beta chains were read from a single sample in a study of identical twins. Using its own MiXCR run on the 5' RACE reads, TCRdb lists one record per CDR3 protein. The data hold 150,000 or so distinct CDR3 sequences, with 3% to 4% observed a single time. Sequenced material: memory T cells sorted from blood. The origin of the receptors is a man aged 18 to 29 in good health. Both conserved end residues are part of each CDR3. The D gene is left open where the match is weak. Size is stated for part of the rows, as once, few or many counts, or as a class when the clone is expanded.

D: -; V: TRBV12-3/TRBV12-4; J: TRBJ2-7; size: many; CDR3: CASSKGEVEQYF; DNA: TGTGCCAGCAGCAAGGGGGAGGTCGAGCAGTACTTC
D: TRBD2; V: TRBV5-1; J: TRBJ2-1; size: many; CDR3: CASSHLRASGIVSSYNEQFF; DNA: TGCGCCAGCAGTCATCTACGGGCTAGCGGGATAGTTAGCTCCTACAATGAGCAGTTCTTC
D: -; V: TRBV25-1; J: TRBJ2-1; size: many; CDR3: CASSESRVAYNEQFF; DNA: TGTGCCAGCAGTGAGTCTCGTGTGGCCTACAATGAGCAGTTCTTC
D: TRBD2; V: TRBV27; J: TRBJ2-1; size: many; CDR3: CASSSPIAGHHNEQFF; DNA: TGTGCCAGCAGTTCCCCCATAGCGGGACACCACAATGAGCAGTTCTTC
D: -; V: TRBV13; J: TRBJ1-4; size: -; CDR3: CASRLRYNEKLFF; DNA: TGTGCCAGCAGACTGCGTTATAATGAAAAACTGTTTTTT
D: TRBD2; V: TRBV7-9; J: TRBJ2-5; size: many; CDR3: CASSAIAGGPSETQYF; DNA: TGTGCCAGCAGCGCGATAGCGGGAGGGCCTTCGGAGACCCAGTACTTC
D: -; V: TRBV11-2; J: TRBJ2-7; size: -; CDR3: CASSLRDQTSYEQYF; DNA: TGTGCCAGCAGCCTCCGGGACCAAACGTCCTACGAGCAGTACTTC
D: -; V: TRBV3-1; J: TRBJ1-1; size: many; CDR3: CASSRRRGDTEAFF; DNA: TGTGCCAGCAGCCGACGACGGGGGGACACTGAAGCTTTCTTT
D: TRBD1; V: TRBV29-1; J: TRBJ2-3; size: many; CDR3: CSVDPSDRDSTDTQYF; DNA: TGCAGCGTTGATCCGTCGGACAGGGACAGCACAGATACGCAGTATTTT
D: TRBD2; V: TRBV9; J: TRBJ2-1; size: many; CDR3: CASSASGSSYNEQFF; DNA: TGTGCCAGCAGCGCTAGCGGGAGCTCCTACAATGAGCAGTTCTTC
D: -; V: TRBV29-1; J: TRBJ1-6; size: many; CDR3: CSVGVSSYNSPLHF; DNA: TGCAGCGTTGGAGTGAGCTCCTATAATTCACCCCTCCACTTT
D: -; V: TRBV30; J: TRBJ1-5; size: -; CDR3: CAWKAENSNQPQHF; DNA: TGTGCCTGGAAGGCAGAGAATAGCAATCAGCCCCAGCATTTT
D: -; V: TRBV20-1; J: TRBJ2-7; size: many; CDR3: CSARVSSDFGEQYF; DNA: TGCAGTGCTAGAGTGAGTAGTGACTTCGGGGAGCAGTACTTC
D: TRBD2; V: TRBV27; J: TRBJ2-7; size: many; CDR3: CASARRGGTSGAYEQYF; DNA: TGTGCCAGCGCCAGAAGGGGTGGCACTAGCGGGGCGTACGAGCAGTACTTC
D: TRBD2; V: TRBV7-2; J: TRBJ2-3; size: many; CDR3: CASSQAGSGRTDTQYF; DNA: TGTGCCAGCAGCCAAGCTGGCAGCGGGAGAACAGATACGCAGTATTTT
D: -; V: TRBV7-9; J: TRBJ2-5; size: many; CDR3: CASSFDQRRPSETQYF; DNA: TGTGCCAGCAGCTTCGACCAGCGGAGGCCCTCTGAGACCCAGTACTTC
D: -; V: TRBV13; J: TRBJ2-3; size: many; CDR3: CASSLGIDTQYF; DNA: TGTGCCAGCAGCTTAGGTATAGATACGCAGTATTTT
D: -; V: TRBV18; J: TRBJ2-3; size: -; CDR3: CASSPLVTGSTDTQYF; DNA: TGTGCCAGCTCACCACTGGTGACAGGTAGCACAGATACGCAGTATTTT
D: -; V: TRBV11-2; J: TRBJ1-1; size: many; CDR3: CASSERRNTEAFF; DNA: TGTGCCAGCAGCGAACGACGGAACACTGAAGCTTTCTTT
D: -; V: TRBV5-1; J: TRBJ2-1; size: many; CDR3: CASSLAEVYNEQFF; DNA: TGCGCCAGCAGCTTGGCGGAGGTCTACAATGAGCAGTTCTTC
D: -; V: TRBV5-6; J: TRBJ2-1; size: many; CDR3: CASSLRATRRVRYNEQFF; DNA: TGTGCCAGCAGCCTGCGGGCGACTAGGAGGGTTCGGTACAATGAGCAGTTCTTC
D: -; V: TRBV7-9; J: TRBJ1-2; size: many; CDR3: CASSLEGYGYTF; DNA: TGTGCCAGCAGCTTGGAGGGGTATGGCTACACCTTC
D: -; V: TRBV20-1; J: TRBJ2-1; size: many; CDR3: CSARDRRTGGDEQFF; DNA: TGCAGTGCTAGAGATCGTAGGACTGGGGGAGATGAGCAGTTCTTC
D: -; V: TRBV7-8; J: TRBJ2-2; size: many; CDR3: CASSLAYGGLNTGELFF; DNA: TGTGCCAGCAGCTTAGCATACGGGGGTCTTAACACCGGGGAGCTGTTTTTT
D: TRBD2; V: TRBV6-4; J: TRBJ2-1; size: -; CDR3: CASSDSTSGSEQFF; DNA: TGTGCCAGCAGTGACTCGACTAGCGGGAGTGAGCAGTTCTTC
D: TRBD2; V: TRBV7-3; J: TRBJ2-1; size: many; CDR3: CASSKSTGLAGDDLQFF; DNA: TGTGCCAGCAGTAAAAGCACGGGACTAGCGGGAGACGACCTGCAGTTCTTC
D: -; V: TRBV6-1; J: TRBJ1-2; size: many; CDR3: CASSPPGPLDYGYTF; DNA: TGTGCCAGCAGCCCCCCAGGGCCCCTAGACTATGGCTACACCTTC
D: TRBD2; V: TRBV7-2; J: TRBJ2-1; size: many; CDR3: CASSLARRGGRAGNEQFF; DNA: TGTGCCAGCAGCTTAGCCCGCCGGGGCGGGAGGGCCGGCAATGAGCAGTTCTTC
D: TRBD2; V: TRBV11-2; J: TRBJ2-1; size: many; CDR3: CASSSPLAGVVNEQFF; DNA: TGTGCCAGCAGTTCCCCGCTAGCGGGCGTTGTTAATGAGCAGTTCTTC
D: TRBD1; V: TRBV5-1; J: TRBJ2-7; size: many; CDR3: CASSVYRGNSYEQYF; DNA: TGCGCCAGCAGCGTCTACAGGGGTAACTCCTACGAGCAGTACTTC
D: -; V: TRBV5-7; J: TRBJ2-1; size: many; CDR3: CASSWQGASEAQFF; DNA: TGTGCCAGCAGCTGGCAGGGCGCTAGCGAGGCGCAGTTCTTC
D: -; V: TRBV2; J: TRBJ2-5; size: -; CDR3: CARQEETQYF; DNA: TGTGCCAGGCAAGAGGAGACCCAGTACTTC
D: -; V: TRBV7-9; J: TRBJ2-1; size: many; CDR3: CASSTGLAKQFF; DNA: TGTGCCAGCAGCACCGGTCTAGCGAAGCAGTTCTTC
D: -; V: TRBV29-1; J: TRBJ1-2; size: many; CDR3: CSVEEVEYSGYTF; DNA: TGCAGCGTTGAGGAGGTGGAGTACTCTGGCTACACCTTC
D: TRBD2; V: TRBV3-1; J: TRBJ2-2; size: many; CDR3: CASSPGRTNTGELFF; DNA: TGTGCCAGCAGCCCCGGGAGGACGAACACCGGGGAGCTGTTTTTT
D: -; V: TRBV5-1; J: TRBJ1-6; size: many; CDR3: CASSLEGNSPLHF; DNA: TGCGCCAGCAGCTTGGAGGGTAATTCACCCCTCCACTTT
D: -; V: TRBV6-5; J: TRBJ1-1; size: many; CDR3: CASSWFSSGNTEAFF; DNA: TGTGCCAGCAGTTGGTTCTCATCGGGGAACACTGAAGCTTTCTTT
D: TRBD1; V: TRBV30; J: TRBJ1-2; size: few; CDR3: CAWILRGGNYGYTF; DNA: TGTGCCTGGATTCTCAGGGGGGGTAACTATGGCTACACCTTC
D: -; V: TRBV7-8; J: TRBJ1-3; size: many; CDR3: CASSLRGQSSGNTIYF; DNA: TGTGCCAGCAGCTTAAGAGGACAGAGCTCTGGAAACACCATATATTTT
D: -; V: TRBV2; J: TRBJ1-1; size: many; CDR3: CASSKEVRLSGEAFF; DNA: TGTGCCAGCAGTAAAGAGGTCAGATTGTCGGGAGAAGCTTTCTTT
D: -; V: TRBV20-1; J: TRBJ2-2; size: many; CDR3: CSASTGELFF; DNA: TGCAGTGCTAGCACCGGGGAGCTGTTTTTT
D: -; V: TRBV11-3; J: TRBJ2-2; size: many; CDR3: CASRKGSGELFF; DNA: TGTGCCAGCAGAAAAGGGTCCGGGGAGCTGTTTTTT
D: -; V: TRBV29-1; J: TRBJ2-3; size: many; CDR3: CSDIPGSTDTQYF; DNA: TGCAGCGATATACCAGGGAGCACAGATACGCAGTATTTT
D: -; V: TRBV7-9; J: TRBJ2-5; size: many; CDR3: CASSLGAGPSETQYF; DNA: TGTGCCAGCAGCTTAGGGGCAGGACCATCAGAGACCCAGTACTTC
D: TRBD1; V: TRBV14; J: TRBJ1-2; size: many; CDR3: CASSRELGQHGYTF; DNA: TGTGCCAGCAGCCGCGAGTTGGGACAGCATGGCTACACCTTC
D: -; V: TRBV24-1; J: TRBJ2-3; size: many; CDR3: CATSGGSYTQYF; DNA: TGTGCCACCAGCGGGGGTTCCTATACGCAGTATTTT
D: TRBD1; V: TRBV7-9; J: TRBJ1-4; size: many; CDR3: CASSSDRAPKKLFF; DNA: TGTGCCAGCAGCTCCGACAGGGCGCCAAAAAAACTGTTTTTT
D: -; V: TRBV30; J: TRBJ1-1; size: -; CDR3: CAWSVRGTEAFF; DNA: TGTGCCTGGAGTGTGAGGGGCACTGAAGCTTTCTTT
D: -; V: TRBV5-5; J: TRBJ2-5; size: many; CDR3: CASSKLGGETQYF; DNA: TGTGCCAGCAGTAAACTAGGAGGAGAGACCCAGTACTTC
D: -; V: TRBV15; J: TRBJ1-3; size: many; CDR3: CATSRDIGSGNTIYF; DNA: TGTGCCACCAGCAGAGATATCGGCTCTGGAAACACCATATATTTT
D: -; V: TRBV12-3/TRBV12-4; J: TRBJ2-2; size: many; CDR3: CASSLSQGTYSNTGELFF; DNA: TGTGCCAGCAGTTTGAGTCAGGGGACCTATTCGAACACCGGGGAGCTGTTTTTT
D: TRBD2; V: TRBV6-1; J: TRBJ2-5; size: many; CDR3: CASRPGLAVQTQYF; DNA: TGTGCCAGCAGGCCTGGACTAGCGGTACAGACCCAGTACTTC